These 28 T cell receptor beta chains originate from one sample sequenced in a study of siplizumab effects on memory and regulatory T cells. The table came from immunoSEQ multiplex PCR; TCRdb's copy has only in-frame clones and leaves some out. In the table there are about 100,000 clones, 91% of which are singletons. The material sequenced was CD4+ T cells sorted from blood. The receptors stem from a human donor in good health. Some clones in this sample may be carry-over from other donors' samples.

This clone was detected once. This chain links TRBV13 with TRBJ1-3, with unresolved D. V lost 1 base, J lost 0 bases, and 13 bases lay in between. The CDR3 loop spans 17 amino acids. CDR1 is PRHDT, CDR2 FYEKMQ, per germline (reference sequence). The CDR3 DNA follows: TGTGCCAGCAGCTTAGCATTTGGTATCAACTCTGGAAACACCATATATTTT. Translating it yields CASSLAFGINSGNTIYF.

As for this clone: This CDR3 is also generated by other DNA sequences in the sample. The chain couples TRBV5-1 to TRBJ2-7, with a possible D match to TRBD2 (7 bases). The CDR3 runs to 17 residues. V lost 2 bases and J lost 1, with 19 bases in between. Germline CDR1 is SGHRS and CDR2 is YFSETQ. The CDR3 coding sequence is TGCGCCAGCAGCTTAGGGCGAGGGGGAGCGGGGTCCTACGAGCAGTACTTC. This codes for CASSLGRGGAGSYEQYF.

V and J are TRBV7-2 and TRBJ2-7; tentatively, D is TRBD2 (6 bases). V dropped 5 bases and J dropped 5 bases, with 19 bases sitting between them. Germline CDR1 and CDR2: SGHTA and FQGNSA. The CDR3 covers 15 residues. CDR3 region: CASSRRTGDRNEQYF. For the CDR3, the DNA is TGTGCCAGCAGCCGTCGAACGGGGGATCGTAACGAGCAGTACTTC.

The V call is TRBV19, the J call TRBJ1-2; tentative D call: TRBD1 (6 bases). V lost 9 bases, J lost 0 bases, and 11 bases lay in between. The CDR3 sequence is 13 residues long. CDR1 and CDR2 (germline): LNHDA, SQIVND (reference sequence). The CDR3 region has the DNA TGTGCCAGAAGGACAGATACTAACTATGGCTACACCTTC. Translation: CARRTDTNYGYTF.

The chain carries TRBV18 and TRBJ2-5; D is possibly TRBD1 (6 bases). Germline V CDR1 and CDR2: KGHSH, LQKENI. Between the trimmed V and J ends, which lost 2 bases and 3 bases, there was a span of 10 bases. The CDR3 has 14 residues. CDR3 nucleotides: TGTGCCAGCTCACCAGGAAAGGGGGAAGAGACCCAGTACTTC. Translating gives CASSPGKGEETQYF. The variable domain in full, completed from reference TRBV18 and TRBJ2-5, reads NAGVMQNPRHLVRRRGQEARLRCSPMKGHSHVYWYRQLPEEGLKFMVYLQKENIIDESGMPKERFSAEFPKEGPSILRIQQVVRGDSAAYFCASSPGKGEETQYFGPGTRLLVL.

This chain joins TRBV19 and TRBJ2-7, with 10 positions matching TRBD2. Trimming cost V 9 bases and J 5 bases; bases outside gene matches: 10. This CDR3 contains 14 residues. Germline values: CDR1 LNHDA, CDR2 SQIVND (reference sequence). As DNA, the CDR3 is TGTGCCAGCCATAGCGGGAGGCTTACCGACGAGCAGTACTTC. This encodes CASHSGRLTDEQYF.

The chain combines TRBV27 with TRBJ2-2; D is possibly TRBD1 (5 bases). V lost 6 bases and J lost 8, with 16 bases in between. CDR1 and CDR2 (germline): MNHEY, SMNVEV (reference sequence). CDR3 length: 14 amino acids. Written as DNA, the CDR3 is TGTGCCAGCAGACCGCGACAGTTGGAAGGGGAGCTGTTTTTT. Translating gives CASRPRQLEGELFF.

This sequence joins TRBV7-2 and TRBJ2-2; D possibly corresponds to TRBD1 (5 bases). This CDR3 region has 15 residues. Germline assignment: CDR1 SGHTA and CDR2 FQGNSA. Deletions cut 1 base from V and 5 bases from J, with 11 bases between. DNA for the CDR3: TGTGCCAGCAGCTTAGTGCCTCAGGGTACCGGGGAGCTGTTTTTT. This encodes CASSLVPQGTGELFF.

V is TRBV19 and J is TRBJ1-2; D not resolved. The CDR3 length is 13 residues. In germline, CDR1 is LNHDA, CDR2 SQIVND (reference sequence). The V end was cut by 5 bases, the J end by 4 bases, with 11 bases between. The CDR3 nucleotides are TGTGCCAGTAGTCCCTCCCCGAGCTATGGCTACACCTTC. Amino acid sequence: CASSPSPSYGYTF.

The genes are TRBV6-6 and TRBJ2-7, with unresolved D. Germline CDR1 reads MNHNY; CDR2 reads SVGAGI (reference sequence). The CDR3 is made up of 13 amino acids. V was pared by 0 bases and J by 4 bases, with 7 bases between. This CDR3 is CASSYSGLYEQYF. CDR3 nucleotides: TGTGCCAGCAGTTACTCAGGTTTGTACGAGCAGTACTTC.

This chain uses TRBV6-5 with TRBJ2-7; no reliable D call. The germline V gene has CDR1 MNHEY and CDR2 SVGAGI. CDR3 length: 13 residues. Trimming cost V 5 bases and J 1 base, with 9 bases left between them. The CDR3 spells CASSRTASYEQYF. CDR3 nucleotide sequence: TGTGCCAGCAGTCGCACTGCTTCCTACGAGCAGTACTTC.

CDR3 sequence reads: CASSNDRMNTEAFF. The CDR3 DNA reads TGTGCCAGCAGCAACGACAGGATGAACACTGAAGCTTTCTTT. The chain recombines TRBV11-2 with TRBJ1-1, with a possible D match to TRBD1 (6 bases). This CDR3 has 14 amino acids. Germline V gives CDR1 SGHAT, CDR2 FQNNGV. V lost 5 bases to trimming and J lost 0 bases, with 10 bases between them.

This clone appeared once. This rearrangement joins TRBV25-1 to TRBJ2-5, with TRBD2 matching 10 bases. This CDR3 contains 15 residues. CDR1 and CDR2 (germline): MGHDK, SYGVNS. The trim removed 1 base at V and 3 bases at J, leaving 2 bases unmatched. CDR3 sequence: CASSELSGGEETQYF. The CDR3 DNA reads TGTGCCAGCAGTGAATTAAGCGGGGGGGAAGAGACCCAGTACTTC.

The CDR3 is CSVEDLKDSLYGYTF. The DNA for the CDR3 is TGCAGCGTTGAAGATCTGAAGGACAGCCTCTATGGCTACACCTTC. This chain connects TRBV29-1 to TRBJ1-2; possibly TRBD1 for D (6 bases). The CDR3 is 15 amino acids. CDR1 is SQVTM, CDR2 ANQGSEA, per germline. V lost 0 bases, J lost 4 bases, and 15 bases lay in between.

The table lists this clone with a count of one. The genes are TRBV18 and TRBJ1-2; 8 bases line up with TRBD1. Trimming cost V 3 bases and J 8 bases; bases outside gene matches: 8. Germline-derived CDR1 and CDR2 are KGHSH and LQKENI. The CDR3 totals 14 residues. CDR3 DNA: TGTGCCAGCTCACCCGCAGGGGGCTCTAGGGGCTACACCTTC. Its protein product is CASSPAGGSRGYTF.

The chain employs TRBV19 and TRBJ1-5; perhaps TRBD1 as D (5 bases). The ends were cut back, 5 bases at V and 3 bases at J, with 14 bases in the middle. The CDR3 loop spans 15 amino acids. From germline, CDR1 is LNHDA and CDR2 SQIVND (reference sequence). Here the CDR3 reads CASSGGGGYNQPQHF. The CDR3 nucleotides are TGTGCCAGTAGTGGCGGTGGGGGGTACAATCAGCCCCAGCATTTT.

The genes are TRBV7-9 and TRBJ1-5; D is perhaps TRBD1 (6 bases). Germline V gene sequence: CDR1 SEHNR, CDR2 FQNEAQ (reference sequence). This CDR3 contains 16 residues. Trimming took 3 bases from V and 0 from J, leaving 12 bases between them. CDR3 DNA: TGTGCCAGCAGCTTTGGATCAGGGGTTAGCAATCAGCCCCAGCATTTT. Residues: CASSFGSGVSNQPQHF.

In its sample, this clone was seen a few times. The chain is built from TRBV6-5 and TRBJ2-1, with D hard to call. Germline CDR1 MNHEY, CDR2 SVGAGI. Trimming cost V 4 bases and J 7 bases, with 14 bases left between them. The CDR3 has 14 amino acids. CDR3 region: CASSSIGRRNEQFF. CDR3 nucleotides: TGTGCCAGCAGTTCGATTGGACGTAGGAATGAGCAGTTCTTC.

In the case of this clone: A junction boundary mismatches the germline segment, possibly from a read error. The chain recombines TRBV5-1 with TRBJ1-2; tentatively, D is TRBD1 (5 bases). The CDR3 is made up of 12 amino acids. Germline CDR1 is SGHRS and CDR2 is YFSETQ. Here the CDR3 DNA reads TGCGCCAGCAGCTTTGGGGTTGGGGGATACTCCTTC. Amino acids: CASSFGVGGYSF. The variable domain in full, completed from reference TRBV5-1 and TRBJ1-2, reads KAGVTQTPRYLIKTRGQQVTLSCSPISGHRSVSWYQQTPGQGLQFLFEYFSETQRNKGNFPGRFSGRQFSNSRSEMNVSTLELGDSALYLCASSFGVGGYSFGSGTRLTVV.

The rearrangement joins TRBV7-9 to TRBJ1-5; possibly TRBD1 for D (5 bases). Trimming shortened V by 8 bases and J by 5 bases, and 10 bases separated the two germline ends. Germline V gene data show CDR1 as SEHNR and CDR2 as FQNEAQ (reference sequence). CDR3 size: 12 residues. The CDR3 sequence is CASGRGDQPQHF. Here the CDR3 DNA reads TGTGCCAGCGGTCGGGGGGATCAGCCCCAGCATTTT.

The chain joins TRBV4-2 to TRBJ2-7, with 7 bases fitting TRBD2. CDR3 length equals 16 residues. Germline lookup yields CDR1 LGHNA and CDR2 YNFKEQ. The J segment lost 4 bases and the V segment lost 0 bases, leaving 9 bases of the junction unmatched. This CDR3 is CASSQDTAGAMYEQYF. The CDR3 DNA is TGTGCCAGCAGCCAAGATACGGCGGGAGCTATGTACGAGCAGTACTTC.

The chain has TRBV6-6 and TRBJ1-1; D not resolved. The CDR3 spans 12 residues. The V and J ends lost 7 bases and 1 base respectively, with 7 bases between them. CDR1 MNHNY and CDR2 SVGAGI come from the germline V gene (reference sequence). CDR3 sequence (DNA): TGTGCCAGCATATCGGAGAACACTGAAGCTTTCTTT. Its translation: CASISENTEAFF.

The V gene is TRBV2, the J gene TRBJ2-7, with TRBD2 identical over 9 bases. The CDR3 runs 20 residues. Trimming removed 6 bases from V and 1 base from J; junction bases left unmatched: 22. CDR1 is SNHLY and CDR2 is FYNNEI in the germline V gene. CDR3 nucleotides: TGTGCCAGCAGGGGGCTTTGGGGCGGGAGGGCACGACAAAATTCCTACGAGCAGTACTTC. It yields the protein CASRGLWGGRARQNSYEQYF.

The chain recombines TRBV5-8 with TRBJ1-2; D perhaps matches TRBD1 (6 bases). Germline assignment: CDR1 SGHTS and CDR2 YDEGEE. The CDR3 runs to 13 residues. V dropped 0 bases and J dropped 8 bases, with 11 bases sitting between them. CDR3 in DNA: TGTGCCAGCAGCTTGGGGGGGGCGCGAGGCTACACCTTC. It yields the protein CASSLGGARGYTF.

The V and J genes are TRBV9 and TRBJ2-7; 9 nucleotides align to TRBD1. There are 15 residues in the CDR3. Trimming at V came to 0 bases and at J to 3 bases, leaving 4 bases not matched to a gene. CDR1 is SGDLS, CDR2 YYNGEE, per germline. The CDR3 DNA is TGTGCCAGCAGCGTAGGCGACAGGGGGATCTACGAGCAGTACTTC. It encodes CASSVGDRGIYEQYF.

The chain links TRBV28 to TRBJ1-5; D uncertain. In germline, CDR1 is MDHEN, CDR2 SYDVKM. With 10 bases removed from V and 0 bases from J, the gap between germline ends came to 10 bases. This CDR3 has 13 amino acids. Written as DNA, the CDR3 is TGTGCCACGGTCAGGAGTAGCAATCAGCCCCAGCATTTT. Protein: CATVRSSNQPQHF. The variable domain in full, with the rest retrieved from reference TRBV28 and TRBJ1-5, is DVKVTQSSRYLVKRTGEKVFLECVQDMDHENMFWYRQDPGLGLRLIYFSYDVKMKEKGDIPEGYSVSREKKERFSLILESASTNQTSMYLCATVRSSNQPQHFGDGTRLSIL.

The chain joins TRBV5-1 to TRBJ2-3; the D is unclear. V lost 0 bases and J lost 0, with 5 bases in between. Germline V gene data show CDR1 as SGHRS and CDR2 as YFSETQ. The CDR3 totals 14 residues. The CDR3 nucleotides are TGCGCCAGCAGCTTGGCAGGCAGCACAGATACGCAGTATTTT. It encodes CASSLAGSTDTQYF.

The chain joins TRBV7-9 to TRBJ1-4, with 7 positions matching TRBD1. V lost 1 base, J lost 5 bases, and 1 base stayed unmatched. From germline, CDR1 is SEHNR and CDR2 FQNEAQ (reference sequence). The CDR3 is 14 amino acids. The CDR3 DNA reads TGTGCCAGCAGCTTAGAGGGACAGAATGAAAAACTGTTTTTT. This translates into CASSLEGQNEKLFF. Full variable domain (outside the CDR3, taken from reference TRBV7-9 and TRBJ1-4): DTGVSQNPRHKITKRGQNVTFRCDPISEHNRLYWYRQTLGQGPEFLTYFQNEAQLEKSRLLSDRFSAERPKGSFSTLEIQRTEQGDSAMYLCASSLEGQNEKLFFGSGTQLSVL.